Described below is a single T cell receptor beta chain sequence and its context. Its specificity is not known. Here immunoSEQ multiplex PCR was the method, and the copy in TCRdb shows in-frame clones only, minus some. This sample has about 7,000 clones, with almost 80% found just once. Samples were taken several times over chemoradiotherapy. The data stem from a study of chemoradiotherapy in HPV16-positive cancers. Study-level findings and limits: In HPV16-positive patients, HPV-responsive T-cell expansion tracked better recurrence-free survival. Non-HPV-specific T cells did not expand in tumors during treatment, whereas candidate HPV-specific clones and E7-related motifs did.

In germline, CDR1 is SGDLS, CDR2 YYNGEE. The CDR3 length is 14 residues. V lost 0 bases to trimming and J lost 5 bases, with 11 bases between them. Sampling was done from a patient who underwent chemoradiotherapy. The genes are TRBV9 and TRBJ1-1, with no clear D. The receptor was isolated from a human donor with HPV-associated anogenital cancer. The CDR3 DNA sequence: TGTGCCAGCAGCGTAGGGGAAGGGAGGACTGAAGCTTTCTTT. It encodes CASSVGEGRTEAFF.